Sequencing of this T cell receptor (beta chain) was carried out in a study of cytomegalovirus exposure and HLA in healthy donors. Study as a whole: An analysis done earlier identified around 100 million unique TCR beta sequences from 200 million or so T cells.

With regard to this clone: Its antigen is unknown.

The CDR3 length is 16 residues. Trimming took 2 bases from V and 3 from J, leaving 14 bases between them. The germline V gene encodes CDR1 MDHEN and CDR2 SYDVKM. The primer mix had 60 Vbeta and 13 Jbeta primers. Sequencing was performed with immunoSEQ multiplex PCR; in TCRdb, only in-frame clones are kept and a portion is missing. The repertoire has some 130,000 clones, over 60% of them found once; the top ten carry around 4%. Study outcomes and limitations: A later analysis, which compared TCR beta chains of equal frequency, found the HLA-associated ones more clonally expanded.

Source material: PBMCs. The rearrangement uses TRBV28 and TRBJ1-5; D is perhaps TRBD1 (6 bases). The TCR sequence derives from a male donor in good health and CMV-seropositive. CDR3 protein: CASSLNPGQLNQPQHF. For the CDR3, the DNA is TGTGCCAGCAGTTTAAATCCGGGACAACTCAATCAGCCCCAGCATTTT.